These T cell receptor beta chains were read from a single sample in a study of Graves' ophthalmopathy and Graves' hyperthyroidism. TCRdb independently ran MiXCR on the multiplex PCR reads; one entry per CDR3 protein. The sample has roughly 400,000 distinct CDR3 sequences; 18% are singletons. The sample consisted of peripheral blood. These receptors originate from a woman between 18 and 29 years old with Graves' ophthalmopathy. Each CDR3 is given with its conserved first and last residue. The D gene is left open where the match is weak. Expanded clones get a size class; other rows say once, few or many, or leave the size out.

TGTGCCAGCAGCCGGACTAGCGGGAGAGGTGCCGGGGAGCTGTTTTTT	CASSRTSGRGAGELFF	TRBV7-2	TRBJ2-2	TRBD2	many
TGTGCCAGCAGCCGCCGGGAGCTGAACACTGAAGCTTTCTTT	CASSRRELNTEAFF	TRBV14	TRBJ1-1	-	many
TGTGCCAGCAGTTACTCCACAGGGGGAACTAACTATGGCTACACCTTC	CASSYSTGGTNYGYTF	TRBV6-5	TRBJ1-2	TRBD1	-
TGCAGTGCAAGGGGGCATAACAAAAACATTCAGTACTTC	CSARGHNKNIQYF	TRBV20-1	TRBJ2-4	TRBD1	many
TGTGCCAGTAGTCCGAGGGGCAGGACTGACGATCAGCCCCAGCATTTT	CASSPRGRTDDQPQHF	TRBV19	TRBJ1-5	-	many
TGTGCCAGCAGCCCGGACTTACCCTACGAGCAGTACTTC	CASSPDLPYEQYF	TRBV5-5	TRBJ2-7	-	many
TGTGCCAGCAGCTTAGTGGGGACCACCTTCCAAGAGACCCAGTACTTC	CASSLVGTTFQETQYF	TRBV7-2	TRBJ2-5	-	many
TGTGCCATCACGAATCAGCGTTCAAGCGGGGAGCTGTTTTTT	CAITNQRSSGELFF	TRBV10-3	TRBJ2-2	-	many
TGTGCCAGCAGCCCCGGGGACACTGAAGCTTTCTTT	CASSPGDTEAFF	TRBV12-3/TRBV12-4	TRBJ1-1	-	many
TGTGCCAGCAGTACAGTGACGTACGAGCAGTACTTC	CASSTVTYEQYF	TRBV28	TRBJ2-7	-	-
TGTGCCAGCCCGGGACAGCCGAACACTGAAGCTTTCTTT	CASPGQPNTEAFF	TRBV6-1	TRBJ1-1	TRBD1	many
TGTGCCAGCAGCATAGAATCTGGAAACACCATATATTTT	CASSIESGNTIYF	TRBV5-5	TRBJ1-3	-	many
TGTGCCAGCAGTCCCCCCCAGCATTTT	CASSPPQHF	TRBV28	TRBJ1-5	-	many
TGTGCCAGCAGCTACAGGGGGTCCCAAGAGACCCAGTACTTC	CASSYRGSQETQYF	TRBV7-3	TRBJ2-5	TRBD1	many
TGCGCCAGCAGCTTGGTCGCGGGAGGCATCTACGAGCAGTACTTC	CASSLVAGGIYEQYF	TRBV5-1	TRBJ2-7	TRBD2	many
TGTGCCAGCAGCTTATCACCGGGAGAGACCCAGTACTTC	CASSLSPGETQYF	TRBV7-2	TRBJ2-5	-	many
TGTGCCACCAGCAGAGATCCAGAGGGTGGCTACACCTTC	CATSRDPEGGYTF	TRBV15	TRBJ1-2	-	many
TGTGCCAGCAGCTCTTATCAGGGCCTGAACCCCTACGAGCAGTACTTC	CASSSYQGLNPYEQYF	TRBV11-2	TRBJ2-7	-	-
TGCGCCAGCAGCCAAGCCCTAGGGAGCTATGGCTACACCTTC	CASSQALGSYGYTF	TRBV4-3	TRBJ1-2	-	many
TGTGCCAGCAGCACCGCGGTAGCGGTTAGCTCCTACGAGCAGTACTTC	CASSTAVAVSSYEQYF	TRBV11-2	TRBJ2-7	-	few
TGCGCCAGCAGTTCCCTTGTCGGGGAGCTGTTTTTT	CASSSLVGELFF	TRBV10-2	TRBJ2-2	-	many
TGTGCCAGCGAGTTGTACCAAGAGACCCAGTACTTC	CASELYQETQYF	TRBV6-5	TRBJ2-5	-	few
TGTGCCAGCAGCGGACAGGGGGCATCCGGGGAGCTGTTTTTT	CASSGQGASGELFF	TRBV2	TRBJ2-2	TRBD1	many
TGCGCCAGCAGCAAATCAATACCCTCCCCAGGGGCGACTGAAGCTTTCTTT	CASSKSIPSPGATEAFF	TRBV5-1	TRBJ1-1	-	many
TGTGCCAGCAGCTCCAAGGACAGGGGGAACACTGAAGCTTTCTTT	CASSSKDRGNTEAFF	TRBV4-2	TRBJ1-1	TRBD1	once
TGTGCCAGCAGTTACTCGGGCGTCTATCAGGGCGGCATGAACACTGAAGCTTTCTTT	CASSYSGVYQGGMNTEAFF	TRBV6-2/TRBV6-3	TRBJ1-1	-	many
TGTGCCACCAGCAGGTACACTGAAGCTTTCTTT	CATSRYTEAFF	TRBV15	TRBJ1-1	-	many
TGCAGTGCTAGAGATCTCGGGATTCTTCAGCCCCAGCATTTT	CSARDLGILQPQHF	TRBV20-1	TRBJ1-5	-	many
TGCAGTGGGGCCGTGGGGACAGGGGCATTCTACGAGCAGTACTTC	CSGAVGTGAFYEQYF	TRBV20-1	TRBJ2-7	TRBD1	many
TGTGCCAGCAGAATGGACAGGAGCTCCTACGAGCAGTACTTC	CASRMDRSSYEQYF	TRBV6-1	TRBJ2-7	TRBD1	many
TGCAGTGAAGACAGGACGTTGAACACTGAAGCTTTCTTT	CSEDRTLNTEAFF	TRBV20-1	TRBJ1-1	-	many
TGTGCCATCACGGGGGAGAATTCCTACGAGCAGTACTTC	CAITGENSYEQYF	TRBV10-3	TRBJ2-7	-	-
TGTGCCAGCAGCGTAGGACTTCGGGGATCCCGGGAGCTGTTTTTT	CASSVGLRGSRELFF	TRBV9	TRBJ2-2	-	few
TGCGCCAGCAGATATACGACAGGGGGCACTGAAGCTTTCTTT	CASRYTTGGTEAFF	TRBV10-2	TRBJ1-1	TRBD1	many
TGCAGTGCTAGAGAAAAATACGGGAGCTACGAGCAGTACTTC	CSAREKYGSYEQYF	TRBV20-1	TRBJ2-7	-	many
TGTGCCAGCCATATGAGGGAGAATTCACCCCTCCACTTT	CASHMRENSPLHF	TRBV6-5	TRBJ1-6	-	many
TGTGCCTGGAGTGTACGGGGGAATCAGCCCCAGCATTTT	CAWSVRGNQPQHF	TRBV30	TRBJ1-5	-	many
TGTGCCAGCAGCCCAACGCGGGGGGGGAACACTGAAGCTTTCTTT	CASSPTRGGNTEAFF	TRBV7-2	TRBJ1-1	-	-
TGCGCCAGCAGCCCTGGGGGGGGCGCAGGGAACACTGAAGCTTTCTTT	CASSPGGGAGNTEAFF	TRBV5-1	TRBJ1-1	-	once
TGTGCCAGCACCCCGGGACAGCCCCCCTACGAGCAGTACTTC	CASTPGQPPYEQYF	TRBV6-1	TRBJ2-7	TRBD1	few
TGCGCCAGCAGCCAAGGTGAGAATAGCGGGGGGTCGGAGGCCGGGGAGCTGTTTTTT	CASSQGENSGGSEAGELFF	TRBV4-1	TRBJ2-2	TRBD2	many
TGTGCCAGCAGCCAAGCGGCGGCAGGGAGGCTCCACTTT	CASSQAAAGRLHF	TRBV14	TRBJ1-6	-	many
TGCGCCAGCAGCCAAGATATGTCAGTTAACACTGAAGCTTTCTTT	CASSQDMSVNTEAFF	TRBV4-3	TRBJ1-1	-	few
TGCAGTGCCCAGAAAGGGATGCGCGAGCAGTACTTC	CSAQKGMREQYF	TRBV20-1	TRBJ2-7	-	many
TGTGCCAGTAGTGGTAGCGGGAGCGGCTCCTACGAGCAGTACTTC	CASSGSGSGSYEQYF	TRBV19	TRBJ2-7	TRBD2	many
TGTGCCACCGAGGGTGACATTCAGTACTTC	CATEGDIQYF	TRBV6-2/TRBV6-3	TRBJ2-4	-	-
TGCAGTGCTAACCCCCTCAGGGGCTACGAGCAGTACTTC	CSANPLRGYEQYF	TRBV20-1	TRBJ2-7	-	many